The T cell receptor beta chain under discussion was sequenced for a study of cytomegalovirus exposure and HLA in healthy donors. Findings of the study overall: Earlier analysis yielded a pattern in which most TCR beta V segments were productive about 90% or about 30% of the time. Available immune exposure information covered CMV serostatus only. An Asian-associated ancestry cluster reportedly showed fewer N-insertions than the approximately 630-donor mean in a later analysis.

Details on this clone: Its antigen is unknown.

This CDR3 is built from 15 residues. Germline V gives CDR1 SGHTA, CDR2 FQGTGA. With 4 bases clipped from V and 6 bases from J, the junction kept 10 bases outside the gene matches. In the PCR, 60 Vbeta and 13 Jbeta primers were used. Measured with immunoSEQ multiplex PCR; TCRdb has only the in-frame clones, and not every one. Among 200,000 or so clones listed, around 80% were seen once. This receptor was obtained from a boy aged 2 to 9 in good health and CMV-seronegative. The V call is TRBV7-3, the J call TRBJ2-3; 7 bases match TRBD2. The source material was PBMCs. The CDR3, as DNA: TGTGCCAGCAGCTCCGGGAGGAGAACGAGCGATACGCAGTATTTT. The encoded protein is CASSSGRRTSDTQYF. Supplemented by reference TRBV7-3 and TRBJ2-3, the full variable domain reads GAGVSQTPSNKVTEKGKYVELRCDPISGHTALYWYRQSLGQGPEFLIYFQGTGAADDSGLPNDRFFAVRPEGSVSTLKIQRTERGDSAVYLCASSSGRRTSDTQYFGPGTRLTVL.